A selection of T cell receptor beta chains follows, all from one sample in a study of sequential checkpoint blockade in melanoma. Repertoires were generated with immunoSEQ multiplex PCR, while TCRdb's copy carries only in-frame clones and drops some. This table has fewer than 7,000 clones, around three fifths appearing once. Sequencing was performed on CD8+ T cells sorted from blood (inferred from file names), taken from a patient given nivolumab and ipilimumab in sequence. Receptor source: a human donor with melanoma. CDR3s include the opening cysteine and the closing phenylalanine or tryptophan. Size tells how often a clone was seen (once, few, many) or the class of an expanded clone, and some rows leave it out.

V,size,J,CDR3
TRBV7-8,NA,TRBJ2-7,CASSLASGTGPYEQYF
TRBV7-6,NA,TRBJ1-6,CASSSDRGNSPLHF
TRBV2,NA,TRBJ2-7,CASSELEVAYEQYF
TRBV10-2,NA,TRBJ1-2,CASSPTGGDGYTF
TRBV5-1,few,TRBJ2-4,CASSDYSLAKNIQYF
TRBV6-1,few,TRBJ2-3,CASSELAGGFSTDTQYF
TRBV13,NA,TRBJ2-5,CASSFQTSPQYF
TRBV6-6,NA,TRBJ1-1,CASSYGAGNTEAFF
TRBV5-1,NA,TRBJ2-7,CASSRDGTGDYEQYF
TRBV4-1,NA,TRBJ2-3,CASSPPRMSTDTQYF
TRBV7-8,NA,TRBJ2-1,CASSSSGGSSYNEQFF
TRBV7-2,NA,TRBJ2-3,CASSLDSGDTDTQYF
TRBV18,NA,TRBJ2-1,CASSRPGLEYNEQFF
TRBV6-1,NA,TRBJ1-1,CASGRDSNTEAFF
TRBV27,NA,TRBJ2-2,CASSFLDFYNTGELFF
TRBV11-2,NA,TRBJ2-3,CASSLGGLSDTQYF
TRBV27,few,TRBJ1-2,CASSLGTGGGYGYTF
TRBV7-3,once,NA,CASSSQGGEQYF
TRBV19,few,TRBJ2-5,CASEGGAGTQYF
TRBV7-8,NA,TRBJ1-1,CASSPGTMNTEAFF
TRBV12-5,NA,TRBJ2-2,CASGPSLAGAWELFF
TRBV5-1,NA,TRBJ2-7,CASSPRGANYEQYF
TRBV7-3,NA,TRBJ2-1,CASSQVSGPYNEQFF
TRBV6-4,NA,TRBJ2-1,CASSYRGGNEQFF